The 2 T cell receptor beta chains listed next were all sequenced from one sample in a study of cytotoxic CD8 clonotypes in ibrutinib-treated CLL. Here immunoSEQ multiplex PCR was the method, and the copy in TCRdb shows in-frame clones only, minus some. The sample carries tens of thousands of clones, 90% recorded once. The material was PBMCs, obtained after 12 months of ibrutinib treatment. The source is a human donor with chronic lymphocytic leukemia.

J is TRBJ2-3 and V is TRBV5-8; perhaps TRBD2 as D (5 bases). V was shortened by 4 bases and J by 4 bases, with 19 bases between the two germline ends. Germline CDR1 reads SGHTS; CDR2 reads YDEGEE. The CDR3 contains 16 residues. CDR3 loop: CASSRPRGSHADTQYF. CDR3 nucleotides: TGTGCCAGCAGCCGCCCCCGGGGTTCACACGCAGATACGCAGTATTTT.

The rearrangement links TRBV10-3 to TRBJ2-3; maybe TRBD2 (6 bases). The germline gives CDR1 ENHRY, CDR2 SYGVKD. V was shortened by 10 bases and J by 4 bases, with 9 bases between the two germline ends. This CDR3 has 11 residues. This CDR3 reads CATGTADTQYF. The DNA of the CDR3 is TGTGCCACCGGGACTGCAGATACGCAGTATTTT.